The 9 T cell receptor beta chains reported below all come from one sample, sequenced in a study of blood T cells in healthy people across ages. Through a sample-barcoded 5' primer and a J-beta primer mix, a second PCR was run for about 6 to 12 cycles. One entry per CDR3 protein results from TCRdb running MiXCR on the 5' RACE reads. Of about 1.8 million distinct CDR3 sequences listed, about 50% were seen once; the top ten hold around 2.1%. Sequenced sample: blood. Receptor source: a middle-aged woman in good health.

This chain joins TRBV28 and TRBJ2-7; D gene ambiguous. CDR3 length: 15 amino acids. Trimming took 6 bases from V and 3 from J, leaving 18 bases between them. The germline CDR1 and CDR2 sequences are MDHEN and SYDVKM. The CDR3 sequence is CASSPDLQKGYEQYF. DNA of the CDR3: TGTGCCAGCAGCCCGGACCTTCAAAAGGGCTACGAGCAGTACTTC.

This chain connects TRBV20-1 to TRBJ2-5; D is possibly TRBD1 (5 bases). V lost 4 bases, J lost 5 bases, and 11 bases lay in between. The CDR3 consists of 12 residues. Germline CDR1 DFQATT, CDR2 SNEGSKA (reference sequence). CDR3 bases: TGCAGTGCTAACAGGTTGGGGGAGACCCAGTACTTC. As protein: CSANRLGETQYF.

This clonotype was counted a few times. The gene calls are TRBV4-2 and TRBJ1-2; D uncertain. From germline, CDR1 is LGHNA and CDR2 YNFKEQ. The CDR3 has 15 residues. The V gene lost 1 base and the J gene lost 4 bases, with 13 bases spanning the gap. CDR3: CASSQVTDGTYGYTF. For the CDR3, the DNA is TGTGCCAGCAGCCAAGTCACCGACGGTACCTATGGCTACACCTTC.

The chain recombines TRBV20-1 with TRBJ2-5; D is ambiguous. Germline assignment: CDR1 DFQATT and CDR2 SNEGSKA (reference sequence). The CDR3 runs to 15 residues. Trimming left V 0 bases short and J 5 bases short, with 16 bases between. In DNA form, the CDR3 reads TGCAGTGCTAGAGATCGCCCTTCCCGTCGGGAGACCCAGTACTTC. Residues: CSARDRPSRRETQYF.

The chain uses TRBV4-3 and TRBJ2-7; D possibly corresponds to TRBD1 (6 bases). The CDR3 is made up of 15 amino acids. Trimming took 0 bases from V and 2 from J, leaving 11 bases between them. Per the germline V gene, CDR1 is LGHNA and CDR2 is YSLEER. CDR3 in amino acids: CASSQDSPGAYEQYF. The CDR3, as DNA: TGCGCCAGCAGCCAAGATAGCCCAGGGGCCTACGAGCAGTACTTC.

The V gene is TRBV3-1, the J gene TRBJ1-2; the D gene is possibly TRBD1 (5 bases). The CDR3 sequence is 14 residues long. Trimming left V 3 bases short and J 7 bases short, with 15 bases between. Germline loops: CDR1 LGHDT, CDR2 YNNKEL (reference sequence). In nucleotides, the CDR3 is TGTGCCAGCAGCCACGTACAATGGGACTCTGGCTACACCTTC. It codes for CASSHVQWDSGYTF.

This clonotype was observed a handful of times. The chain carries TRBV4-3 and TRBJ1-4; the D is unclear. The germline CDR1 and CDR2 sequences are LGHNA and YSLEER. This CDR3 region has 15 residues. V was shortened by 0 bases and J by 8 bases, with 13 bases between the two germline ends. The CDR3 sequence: CASSQDLSLGEKLFF. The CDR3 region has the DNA TGCGCCAGCAGCCAAGATCTAAGCCTTGGAGAAAAACTGTTTTTT.

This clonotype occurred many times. CDR3 in amino acids: CASSSDRGAETQYF. The CDR3 coding sequence is TGTGCCAGCAGCTCCGACAGGGGGGCAGAGACCCAGTACTTC. This rearrangement joins TRBV7-2 to TRBJ2-5, with TRBD1 matching 9 bases. The length of the CDR3 is 14 residues. Trimming cost V 4 bases and J 4 bases; bases outside gene matches: 4. Germline CDR1 SGHTA, CDR2 FQGNSA. The full variable domain, completed using reference TRBV7-2 and TRBJ2-5, is GAGVSQSPSNKVTEKGKDVELRCDPISGHTALYWYRQSLGQGLEFLIYFQGNSAPDKSGLPSDRFSAERTGGSVSTLTIQRTQQEDSAVYLCASSSDRGAETQYFGPGTRLLVL.

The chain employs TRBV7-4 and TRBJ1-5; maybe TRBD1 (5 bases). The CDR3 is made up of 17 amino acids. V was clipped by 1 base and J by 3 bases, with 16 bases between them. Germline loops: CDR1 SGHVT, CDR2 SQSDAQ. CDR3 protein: CASSLDSKVTDNQPQHF. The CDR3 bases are TGTGCCAGCAGCTTAGATTCAAAGGTGACAGACAATCAGCCCCAGCATTTT.